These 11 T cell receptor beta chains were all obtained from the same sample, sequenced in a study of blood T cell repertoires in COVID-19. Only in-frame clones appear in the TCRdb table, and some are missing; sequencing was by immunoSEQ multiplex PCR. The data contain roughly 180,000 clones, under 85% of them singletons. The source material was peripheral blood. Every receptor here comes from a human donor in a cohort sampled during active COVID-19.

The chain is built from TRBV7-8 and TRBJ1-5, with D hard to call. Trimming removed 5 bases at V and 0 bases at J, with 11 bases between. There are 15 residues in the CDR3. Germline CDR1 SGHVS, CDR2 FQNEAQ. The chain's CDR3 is CASSEIQFSNQPQHF. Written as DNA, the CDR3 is TGTGCCAGCAGCGAGATCCAATTTAGCAATCAGCCCCAGCATTTT. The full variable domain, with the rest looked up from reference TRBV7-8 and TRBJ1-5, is GAGVSQSPRYKVAKRGQDVALRCDPISGHVSLFWYQQALGQGPEFLTYFQNEAQLDKSGLPSDRFFAERPEGSVSTLKIQRTQQEDSAVYLCASSEIQFSNQPQHFGDGTRLSIL.

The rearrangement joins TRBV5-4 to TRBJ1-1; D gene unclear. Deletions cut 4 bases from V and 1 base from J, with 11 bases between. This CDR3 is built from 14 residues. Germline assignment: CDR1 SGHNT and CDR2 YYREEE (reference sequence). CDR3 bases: TGTGCCAGCAGCCCTAAAGTACCGAACACTGAAGCTTTCTTT. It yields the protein CASSPKVPNTEAFF.

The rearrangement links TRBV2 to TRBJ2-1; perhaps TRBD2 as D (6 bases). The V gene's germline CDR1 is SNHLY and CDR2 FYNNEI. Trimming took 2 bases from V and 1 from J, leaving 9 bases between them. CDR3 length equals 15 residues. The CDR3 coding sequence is TGTGCCAGCAGTGAAAGGCGGGGTTCCTACAATGAGCAGTTCTTC. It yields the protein CASSERRGSYNEQFF.

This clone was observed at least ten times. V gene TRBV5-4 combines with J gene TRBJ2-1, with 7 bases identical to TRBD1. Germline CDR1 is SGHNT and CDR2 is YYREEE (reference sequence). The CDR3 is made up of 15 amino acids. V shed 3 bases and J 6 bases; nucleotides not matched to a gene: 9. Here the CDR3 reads CASSSPGQNFNEQFF. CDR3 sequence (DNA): TGTGCCAGCAGCTCTCCGGGACAGAATTTCAATGAGCAGTTCTTC.

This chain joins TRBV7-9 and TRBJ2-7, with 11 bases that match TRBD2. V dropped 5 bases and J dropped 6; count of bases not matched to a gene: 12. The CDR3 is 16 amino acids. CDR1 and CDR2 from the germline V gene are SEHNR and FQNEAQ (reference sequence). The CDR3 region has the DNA TGTGCCAGCAGCCCATCTCTAGCGGGGGGCCCTAGCGAGCAGTACTTC. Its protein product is CASSPSLAGGPSEQYF.

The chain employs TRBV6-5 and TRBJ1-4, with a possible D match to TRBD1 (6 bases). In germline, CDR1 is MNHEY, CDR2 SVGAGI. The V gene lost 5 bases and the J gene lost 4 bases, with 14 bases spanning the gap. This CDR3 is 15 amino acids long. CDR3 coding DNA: TGTGCCAGCAGTAGGGGGGGACGTGGTAATGAAAAACTGTTTTTT. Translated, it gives CASSRGGRGNEKLFF.

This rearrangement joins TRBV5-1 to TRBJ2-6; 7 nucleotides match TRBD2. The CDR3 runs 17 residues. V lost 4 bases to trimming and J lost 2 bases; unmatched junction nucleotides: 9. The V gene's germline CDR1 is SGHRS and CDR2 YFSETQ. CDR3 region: CASSPNLGGTGANVLTF. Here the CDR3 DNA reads TGCGCCAGCAGCCCAAACCTGGGGGGGACTGGGGCCAACGTCCTGACTTTC.

For the CDR3, the DNA is TGCGCCAGCAGCTTGGCCCGGGGGGGCCTGATTTCCTACAATGAGCAGTTCTTC. This gives the protein CASSLARGGLISYNEQFF. The chain combines TRBV5-1 with TRBJ2-1, with TRBD2 matching 8 bases. The CDR3 is 18 residues long. Germline V gene lookup returns CDR1 SGHRS and CDR2 YFSETQ. The V gene end was trimmed by 0 bases and the J gene end by 1 base; junction bases not matched to a gene: 9.

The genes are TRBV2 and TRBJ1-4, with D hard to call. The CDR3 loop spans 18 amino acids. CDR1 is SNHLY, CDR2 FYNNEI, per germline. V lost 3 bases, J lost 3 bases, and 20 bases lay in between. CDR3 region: CASSDPPERRDANEKLFF. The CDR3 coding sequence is TGTGCCAGCAGTGATCCCCCGGAGAGGAGGGATGCTAATGAAAAACTGTTTTTT.

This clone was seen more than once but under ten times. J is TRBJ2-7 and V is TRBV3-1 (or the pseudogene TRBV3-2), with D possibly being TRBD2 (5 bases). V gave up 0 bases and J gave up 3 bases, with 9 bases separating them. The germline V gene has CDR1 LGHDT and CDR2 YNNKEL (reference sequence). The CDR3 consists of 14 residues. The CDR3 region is CASSQDFRGYEQYF. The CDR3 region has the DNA TGTGCCAGCAGCCAAGACTTCCGGGGCTACGAGCAGTACTTC.

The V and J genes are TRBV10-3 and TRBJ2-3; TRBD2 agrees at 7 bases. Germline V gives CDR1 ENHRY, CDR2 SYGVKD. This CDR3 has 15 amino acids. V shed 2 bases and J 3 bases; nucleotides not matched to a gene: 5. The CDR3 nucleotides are TGTGCCATCAGTGAGCCCACAGCGGGGACAGATACGCAGTATTTT. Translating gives CAISEPTAGTDTQYF.